A selection of T cell receptor beta chains follows, all from one sample in a study of blood T cell repertoires in COVID-19. Measured with immunoSEQ multiplex PCR; TCRdb has only the in-frame clones, and not every one. The sample contains about 160,000 clones, around 74% of which appear only once. The sequencing sample was made of peripheral blood. The receptors here all came from a man between 65 and 80 years old with acute or convalescent COVID-19. CDR3s include the opening cysteine and the closing phenylalanine or tryptophan. Fields, in order: D gene, clone size, J gene, V gene, CDR3 protein, CDR3 DNA. D genes are given only for firm matches. Only part of the rows carry a size: once, few, many, or a class if the clone is expanded.

>-|-|TRBJ1-2|TRBV29-1
CSVDKGAYGYTF
TGCAGCGTTGATAAAGGGGCCTATGGCTACACCTTC
>-|once|TRBJ2-4|TRBV7-2
CASSAYGLENIQYF
TGTGCCAGCAGCGCCTACGGACTGGAAAACATTCAGTACTTC
>-|-|TRBJ1-6|TRBV15
CATSRDLIRNSPLHF
TGTGCCACCAGCAGAGATCTAATCAGGAATTCACCCCTCCACTTT
>TRBD2|-|TRBJ2-1|TRBV10-1
CASSELSGVPNEQFF
TGCGCCAGCAGTGAATTGAGCGGGGTACCCAATGAGCAGTTCTTC
>TRBD1|-|TRBJ1-2|TRBV6-5
CASYPGQGRNYGYTF
TGTGCCAGCTATCCGGGACAGGGAAGGAACTATGGCTACACCTTC
>TRBD2|-|TRBJ2-1|TRBV28
CASSFPSGRGNEQFF
TGTGCCAGCAGTTTCCCTAGCGGGAGGGGGAATGAGCAGTTCTTC
>TRBD1|-|TRBJ1-1|TRBV4-2
CASSQDGSSRGSTEAFF
TGTGCCAGCAGCCAAGATGGTTCTAGCAGGGGGAGCACTGAAGCTTTCTTT
>TRBD1|few|TRBJ1-2|TRBV9
CASSVDPGGTYGYTF
TGTGCCAGCAGCGTAGACCCAGGGGGGACCTATGGCTACACCTTC
>-|-|TRBJ1-2|TRBV5-1
CASSLGDSSYGYTF
TGCGCCAGCAGCTTGGGCGACAGTAGCTATGGCTACACCTTC
>TRBD2|-|TRBJ2-7|TRBV7-2
CASSVPSGRSYEQYF
TGTGCCAGCAGCGTTCCTAGCGGGAGGTCTTACGAGCAGTACTTC
>-|once|TRBJ2-3|TRBV7-2
CASSADYITDTQYF
TGTGCCAGCAGCGCCGACTACATCACAGATACGCAGTATTTT
>-|-|TRBJ2-7|TRBV27
CASSFGHSSSAVSYEQYF
TGTGCCAGCAGTTTCGGACACTCCTCTAGCGCGGTTTCGTACGAGCAGTACTTC
>-|-|TRBJ1-5|TRBV3-1/TRBV3-2
CASSSHGVGQPQHF
TGTGCCAGCAGCTCCCACGGGGTAGGGCAGCCCCAGCATTTT
>TRBD1|-|TRBJ2-3|TRBV15
CATSRDPPGQGADTQYF
TGTGCCACCAGCAGAGATCCGCCGGGACAGGGGGCAGATACGCAGTATTTT
>-|-|TRBJ2-3|TRBV24-1
CATSDRYSTDTQYF
TGTGCCACCAGTGATCGCTACTCAACAGATACGCAGTATTTT
>-|-|TRBJ2-7|TRBV29-1
CSASQVAFSSYEQYF
TGCAGCGCCTCGCAGGTAGCGTTCAGCTCCTACGAGCAGTACTTC
>-|-|TRBJ1-2|TRBV6-1
CASSEANDYGYTF
TGTGCCAGCAGTGAAGCCAATGACTATGGCTACACCTTC
>TRBD1|-|TRBJ2-3|TRBV7-2
CASSPPDRWDTQYF
TGTGCCAGCAGCCCGCCGGACAGGTGGGATACGCAGTATTTT
>-|-|TRBJ2-3|TRBV6-2/TRBV6-3
CASSYQSTDTQYF
TGTGCCAGCAGTTACCAGAGCACAGATACGCAGTATTTT
>TRBD2|-|TRBJ2-3|TRBV6-4
CASSERGGDTDTQYF
TGTGCCAGCAGTGAACGCGGGGGAGACACAGATACGCAGTATTTT
>-|-|TRBJ2-5|TRBV19
CASRQRAQPQETQYF
TGTGCCAGTAGGCAGCGCGCACAACCCCAAGAGACCCAGTACTTC
>TRBD1|few|TRBJ1-6|TRBV19
CASSPGQGYTLHF
TGTGCCAGTAGTCCCGGACAGGGTTACACCCTCCACTTT
>TRBD1|-|TRBJ1-5|TRBV19
CASSVNRGLATNQPQHF
TGTGCCAGTAGTGTCAACAGGGGCTTAGCGACCAATCAGCCCCAGCATTTT
>-|-|TRBJ1-2|TRBV6-5
CASSYGGLGYTF
TGTGCCAGCAGTTACGGGGGCCTTGGCTACACCTTC
>-|-|TRBJ2-5|TRBV7-6
CASSPGETQYF
TGTGCCAGCAGCCCCGGTGAGACCCAGTACTTC
>-|-|TRBJ2-3|TRBV5-1
CASSEGTLTDTQYF
TGCGCCAGCAGCGAGGGGACTCTCACAGATACGCAGTATTTT
>-|once|TRBJ1-6|TRBV14
CASSHGQHNSPLHF
TGTGCCAGCAGCCACGGACAGCATAATTCACCCCTCCACTTT
>TRBD2|-|TRBJ2-1|TRBV6-5
CASSSRTSGTYNEQFF
TGTGCCAGCAGTTCCAGGACTAGCGGGACCTACAATGAGCAGTTCTTC
>TRBD1|-|TRBJ2-3|TRBV5-1
CASRFTGDRTDTQYF
TGCGCCAGCAGGTTCACAGGGGACCGCACAGATACGCAGTATTTT
>TRBD1|-|TRBJ2-5|TRBV24-1
CATSDPTTGVGETQYF
TGTGCCACCAGTGATCCAACGACAGGGGTCGGGGAGACCCAGTACTTC
>-|-|TRBJ1-5|TRBV6-4
CASSEDRINQPQHF
TGTGCCAGCAGTGAAGACAGGATCAATCAGCCCCAGCATTTT
>-|-|TRBJ2-4|TRBV28
CASSPGGKNIQYF
TGTGCCAGCAGTCCCGGAGGTAAAAACATTCAGTACTTC
>-|-|TRBJ2-7|TRBV11-3
CASSLGGSSYEQYF
TGTGCCAGCAGCTTAGGCGGAAGCTCCTACGAGCAGTACTTC
>-|-|TRBJ1-3|TRBV19
CASSIGKGAGNTIYF
TGTGCCAGTAGTATAGGGAAGGGAGCTGGAAACACCATATATTTT
>-|once|TRBJ2-1|TRBV18
CASSPPLQTSYNEQFF
TGTGCCAGCTCACCGCCCCTCCAAACTTCCTACAATGAGCAGTTCTTC
>TRBD2|few|TRBJ2-1|TRBV2
CASSLAGRSNEQFF
TGTGCCAGCAGTCTAGCGGGGAGAAGTAATGAGCAGTTCTTC
>-|-|TRBJ2-3|TRBV10-3
CAISESVGPSTDTQYF
TGTGCCATCAGTGAGTCTGTGGGGCCTAGCACAGATACGCAGTATTTT
>-|-|TRBJ1-1|TRBV7-9
CASSSSTGSEAFF
TGTGCCAGCAGCTCCTCTACAGGGTCGGAAGCTTTCTTT
>-|-|TRBJ2-1|TRBV27
CASTVGGPGYNEQFF
TGTGCCAGCACCGTTGGGGGCCCCGGCTACAATGAGCAGTTCTTC
>TRBD2|-|TRBJ2-2|TRBV27
CASSGLAGGGGELFF
TGTGCCAGCAGTGGACTAGCGGGAGGGGGCGGGGAGCTGTTTTTT
>TRBD2|-|TRBJ2-7|TRBV5-4
CASSLVTSGADEQYF
TGTGCCAGCAGCTTGGTTACTAGCGGGGCCGACGAGCAGTACTTC
>TRBD2|-|TRBJ2-1|TRBV9
CASSVGPGGFGNEQFF
TGTGCCAGCAGCGTAGGCCCGGGGGGTTTTGGCAATGAGCAGTTCTTC
>TRBD2|-|TRBJ2-3|TRBV27
CASSLGGLASLPDTQYF
TGTGCCAGCAGTTTAGGAGGACTAGCGAGCCTTCCTGATACGCAGTATTTT